This is a list of T cell receptor beta chains from one sample in a study of blood T cell repertoires in COVID-19. Repertoires were generated with immunoSEQ multiplex PCR, while TCRdb's copy carries only in-frame clones and drops some. This repertoire shows about 160,000 clones, 60% to 85% found once; its top ten account for around 8.1%. The sequenced material came from peripheral blood. The receptors here all came from a man aged 55-75 years with acute or convalescent COVID-19. Each CDR3 is given with its conserved first and last residue. The D gene is left open where the match is weak. Only some rows state a clone size, as once, few, many or a class for expanded clones.

j_call d_call v_call cdr3_length clone_size cdr3_aa cdr3_nt
TRBJ1-5 TRBD1 TRBV4-1 16 - CASSQGTGGPYQPQHF TGCGCCAGCAGCCAGGGGACAGGGGGGCCCTACCAGCCCCAGCATTTT
TRBJ2-2 - TRBV6-5 14 few CASSYRSGSGELFF TGTGCCAGCAGTTACCGATCGGGGTCCGGGGAGCTGTTTTTT
TRBJ2-5 TRBD1 TRBV27 14 few CASSFSTGGETQYF TGTGCCAGCAGTTTCTCTACAGGGGGGGAGACCCAGTACTTC
TRBJ1-5 - TRBV7-2 16 - CASSPWTSLGNQPQHF TGTGCCAGCAGCCCCTGGACTTCTTTGGGCAATCAGCCCCAGCATTTT
TRBJ2-3 TRBD2 TRBV6-2/TRBV6-3 16 once CASSTGLAGGTDTQYF TGTGCCAGCAGTACCGGACTAGCGGGAGGCACAGATACGCAGTATTTT
TRBJ2-7 - TRBV29-1 12 - CSVGGSSYEQYF TGCAGCGTTGGGGGCAGCTCCTACGAGCAGTACTTC
TRBJ2-3 - TRBV5-4 14 - CASSYQQITDTQYF TGTGCCAGCAGCTATCAACAGATCACAGATACGCAGTATTTT
TRBJ2-7 TRBD1 TRBV14 15 - CASSRRQGTPYEQYF TGTGCCAGCAGCCGACGACAGGGGACCCCCTACGAGCAGTACTTC
TRBJ1-4 TRBD1 TRBV5-1 15 - CASSLGTAGRDELFF TGCGCCAGCAGCCTCGGGACAGCGGGCAGGGATGAACTGTTTTTT
TRBJ1-1 - TRBV7-2 13 - CASSSRGGAEAFF TGTGCCAGCAGCTCTAGGGGGGGCGCTGAAGCTTTCTTT
TRBJ1-1 - TRBV21-1 13 - CASGQGRGTEAFF TGTGCCAGCGGACAGGGGCGGGGAACTGAAGCTTTCTTT
TRBJ2-5 - TRBV30 16 - CAWSLWPNRDQETQYF TGTGCCTGGAGTTTATGGCCGAACAGAGACCAAGAGACCCAGTACTTC
TRBJ2-5 TRBD1 TRBV9 15 - CASSVQGTGVETQYF TGTGCCAGCAGCGTCCAAGGGACAGGGGTAGAGACCCAGTACTTC
TRBJ1-2 - TRBV6-5 12 few CASSPRVYGYTF TGTGCCAGCAGTCCCAGGGTCTATGGCTACACCTTC
TRBJ2-4 - TRBV25-1 12 - CATQSPGDIQYF TGTGCCACCCAAAGCCCCGGGGACATTCAGTACTTC
TRBJ2-5 TRBD1 TRBV7-8 16 - CASSQPETGGLETQYF TGTGCCAGCAGCCAACCGGAGACAGGGGGCTTGGAGACCCAGTACTTC
TRBJ1-2 TRBD1 TRBV5-4 15 - CASSPGQSFNYGYTF TGTGCCAGCAGCCCGGGACAGTCGTTTAACTATGGCTACACCTTC
TRBJ1-1 - TRBV21-1 14 - CASSKGGWATEAFF TGTGCCAGCAGCAAGGGGGGGTGGGCGACTGAAGCTTTCTTT
TRBJ2-3 TRBD2 TRBV11-3 16 - CASSSGLAGGTDTQYF TGTGCCAGCAGCTCGGGACTAGCGGGTGGGACAGATACGCAGTATTTT
TRBJ1-4 TRBD1 TRBV9 15 once CASSDAGTGNEKLFF TGTGCCAGCAGCGACGCAGGGACAGGGAATGAAAAACTGTTTTTT
TRBJ1-4 TRBD1 TRBV5-8 18 few CASSSTDGYRGHEEKLFF TGTGCCAGCAGCTCCACGGACGGTTACAGGGGGCACGAGGAAAAACTGTTTTTT
TRBJ1-1 - TRBV11-1 15 few CASVNPDTSPGEAFF TGTGCCAGCGTGAATCCAGATACCTCCCCCGGGGAAGCTTTCTTT
TRBJ2-2 - TRBV2 13 few CASALRTAGELFF TGTGCCAGCGCCCTTCGAACGGCCGGGGAGCTGTTTTTT
TRBJ2-1 TRBD1 TRBV29-1 14 - CSVTGTGGGNEQFF TGCAGCGTTACCGGGACAGGGGGGGGCAATGAGCAGTTCTTC
TRBJ2-2 TRBD1 TRBV18 15 few CASSPGTGCTGELFF TGTGCCAGCTCACCAGGGACAGGGTGCACCGGGGAGCTGTTTTTT
TRBJ1-2 TRBD1 TRBV18 13 - CASSAGTGYGYTF TGTGCCAGCTCAGCCGGGACAGGGTATGGCTACACCTTC
TRBJ2-3 - TRBV29-1 13 once CSVDPRARDTQYF TGCAGCGTTGATCCCAGGGCAAGAGATACGCAGTATTTT
TRBJ1-1 TRBD1 TRBV18 15 - CASSPPSTGGTEAFF TGTGCCAGCTCACCACCTTCGACAGGGGGCACTGAAGCTTTCTTT
TRBJ1-2 TRBD1 TRBV5-1 15 - CASSFGQAHSYGYTF TGCGCCAGCAGCTTTGGACAGGCCCATAGCTATGGCTACACCTTC
TRBJ1-5 - TRBV2 14 - CASLAGFTNQPQHF TGTGCCAGTCTCGCCGGGTTTACCAATCAGCCCCAGCATTTT
TRBJ1-2 TRBD1 TRBV19 13 - CASKDRAFYGYTF TGTGCCAGTAAGGACAGGGCCTTCTATGGCTACACCTTC
TRBJ2-3 TRBD2 TRBV27 14 - CASSRDYSTDTQYF TGTGCCAGCAGCCGGGACTATAGCACAGATACGCAGTATTTT
TRBJ2-7 - TRBV29-1 16 - CSVETRDFPSPHEQYF TGCAGCGTTGAGACCAGGGACTTCCCGAGTCCCCACGAGCAGTACTTC
TRBJ2-6 - TRBV5-1 17 - CASSPRTGYSGANVLTF TGCGCCAGCAGCCCACGGACGGGGTACTCTGGGGCCAACGTCCTGACTTTC
TRBJ2-7 - TRBV5-6 14 - CASSAGRISYEQYF TGTGCCAGCAGCGCGGGACGGATCTCCTACGAGCAGTACTTC
TRBJ2-7 - TRBV3-1/TRBV3-2 14 - CASSPSGLSYEQYF TGTGCCAGCAGCCCATCGGGACTCTCCTACGAGCAGTACTTC
TRBJ1-1 - TRBV5-5 16 - CASSFGTPTSNTEAFF TGTGCCAGCAGCTTCGGGACACCAACCAGTAACACTGAAGCTTTCTTT
TRBJ2-7 TRBD2 TRBV6-2/TRBV6-3 13 - CASSGRTSYEQYF TGTGCCAGCAGTGGAAGGACTAGCTACGAGCAGTACTTC
TRBJ2-3 TRBD2 TRBV4-1 17 - CASSQIEVAGSTDTQYF TGCGCCAGCAGCCAAATCGAGGTAGCGGGGTCCACAGATACGCAGTATTTT
TRBJ2-7 TRBD2 TRBV5-6 17 - CASSPSAGGGHPYEQYF TGTGCCAGCAGCCCCTCGGCCGGGGGAGGGCATCCTTACGAGCAGTACTTC
TRBJ1-5 TRBD1 TRBV6-6 16 few CASRDRGPYSNQPQHF TGTGCCAGCAGGGACAGGGGACCTTATAGCAATCAGCCCCAGCATTTT
TRBJ1-4 - TRBV2 12 - CAGQGGNEKLFF TGTGCCGGCCAGGGAGGAAATGAAAAACTGTTTTTT
TRBJ1-1 - TRBV18 15 - CASSTRRGETTEAFF TGTGCCAGCTCAACACGGCGGGGGGAGACAACTGAAGCTTTCTTT
TRBJ1-1 - TRBV19 14 - CASSIDLGNTEAFF TGTGCCAGTAGTATAGATCTCGGGAACACTGAAGCTTTCTTT
TRBJ2-3 - TRBV7-9 15 - CASSLFSVGTDTQYF TGTGCCAGCAGCTTATTTAGCGTCGGCACAGATACGCAGTATTTT